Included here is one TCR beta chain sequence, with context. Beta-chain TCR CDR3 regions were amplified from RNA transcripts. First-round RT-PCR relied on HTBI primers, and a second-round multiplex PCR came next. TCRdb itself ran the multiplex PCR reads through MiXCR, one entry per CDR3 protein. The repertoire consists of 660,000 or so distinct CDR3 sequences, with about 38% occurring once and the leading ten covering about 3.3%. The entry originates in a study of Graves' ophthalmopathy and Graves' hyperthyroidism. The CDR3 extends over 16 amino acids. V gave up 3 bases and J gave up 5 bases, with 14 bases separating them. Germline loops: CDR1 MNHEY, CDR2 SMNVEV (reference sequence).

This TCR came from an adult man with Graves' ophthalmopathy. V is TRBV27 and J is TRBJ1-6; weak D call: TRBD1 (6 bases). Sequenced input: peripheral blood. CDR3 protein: CASSFDRLGHNSPLHF. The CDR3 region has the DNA TGTGCCAGCAGTTTCGACAGGCTGGGGCATAATTCACCCCTCCACTTT.